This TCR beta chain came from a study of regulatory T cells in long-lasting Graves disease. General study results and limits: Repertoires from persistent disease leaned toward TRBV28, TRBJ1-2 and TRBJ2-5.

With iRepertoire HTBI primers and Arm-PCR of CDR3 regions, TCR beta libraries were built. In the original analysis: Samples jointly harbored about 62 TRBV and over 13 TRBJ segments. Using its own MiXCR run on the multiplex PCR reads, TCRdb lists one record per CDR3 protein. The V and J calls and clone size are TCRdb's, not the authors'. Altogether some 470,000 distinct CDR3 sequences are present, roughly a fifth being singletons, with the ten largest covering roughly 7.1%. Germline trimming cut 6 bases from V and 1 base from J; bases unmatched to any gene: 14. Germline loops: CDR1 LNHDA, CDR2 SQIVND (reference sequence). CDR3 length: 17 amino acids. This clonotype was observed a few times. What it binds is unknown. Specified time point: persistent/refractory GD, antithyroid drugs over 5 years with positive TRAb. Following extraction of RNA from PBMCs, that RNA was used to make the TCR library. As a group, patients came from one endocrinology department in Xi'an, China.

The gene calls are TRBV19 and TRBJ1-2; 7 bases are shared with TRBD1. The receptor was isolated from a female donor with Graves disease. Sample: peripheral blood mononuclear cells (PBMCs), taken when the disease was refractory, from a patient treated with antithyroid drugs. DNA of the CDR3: TGTGCCAGTAGGACTCACGGGACAGAAACTTTTAACTATGGCTACACCTTC. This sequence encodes CASRTHGTETFNYGYTF.